The entry that follows covers one T cell receptor beta chain sequence. Germline V gene data show CDR1 as SGHNT and CDR2 as YYREEE (reference sequence). Trimming stripped 9 bases from V and 4 bases from J, with 19 bases between. The CDR3 is made up of 14 amino acids. Treatment in this sample: some 20 received Ad26.COV2.S at low or high dose, single or two shots; 5 received placebo; per-sample allocation not given. Sampling was performed 63 days after the first vaccine or placebo injection. This specimen belongs to a study of Ad26.COV2.S vaccination and SARS-CoV-2 variants. This table comes from immunoSEQ multiplex PCR, and its TCRdb copy is limited to in-frame clones, with some not included. The sample consists of some 480,000 clones, 87% of them appearing once.

Sequenced here: peripheral blood, sampled in a trial of Ad26.COV2.S vaccine versus placebo. The clonotype comes from a person aged 18-60 years who received the Ad26.COV2.S COVID-19 vaccine or a placebo. The chain employs TRBV5-4 and TRBJ1-1; TRBD1 is a possible D gene (5 bases). The CDR3 region is CATGTANGGTEAFF. In nucleotides, the CDR3 is TGTGCCACCGGGACCGCAAACGGGGGCACTGAAGCTTTCTTT.